This TCR beta chain was captured by sequencing in a study of blood T cell repertoires in COVID-19. Study-level background: The United States, Italy and Spain provided the acute and convalescent COVID-19 samples.

This CDR3 has 12 amino acids. Per germline, CDR1 MNHEY and CDR2 SVGAGI. V dropped 2 bases and J dropped 7; count of bases not matched to a gene: 1. Methods used by the authors: It was from reference gene primer amplification that nucleated cell counts were estimated. Generated by immunoSEQ multiplex PCR, the TCRdb table keeps only in-frame clones and is missing some. The V and J calls and clone size come from that table; D and trimming were worked out from the DNA. The sample shows roughly 87,000 clones, 75% of them seen only once. Sequenced material: peripheral blood. The clonotype was recovered from a woman in her 50s with acute or convalescent COVID-19. This chain uses TRBV6-5 with TRBJ1-1, with TRBD1 identical over 7 bases. In DNA form, the CDR3 reads TGTGCCAGCAGTTACAGGGACAGTGAAGCTTTCTTT. Translation: CASSYRDSEAFF.